This T cell receptor (beta chain) was found in a study of cytomegalovirus exposure and HLA in healthy donors (dated by TCRdb to the late 2010s). For context, the study as a whole: In an earlier analysis of fewer than 750 of the donors, 250 to 300 Gb of sequence data and approximately 120 million unique TCR beta sequences from approximately 180 million T cells were reported. Roughly 320 gigabases of sequencing data and 91 million or so unique TCR sequences made up an early release that covered 500 to 650 HLA-typed donors. Of the roughly 390 genotyped donors, over 80% were placed in the genetic ancestry cluster associated with self-reported Caucasian donors. The study aimed to test whether signatures of past pathogen exposure could be identified by cataloging public T cell receptors. Using immunosequencing, the study profiled T cell repertoires from 500 to 800 subjects and related those repertoires to cytomegalovirus serostatus. Besides the first cohort of roughly 660 subjects, a separate validation cohort made up of roughly 120 different subjects was used. High-throughput TCR immunosequencing, statistical association of individual TCRs with disease status, and machine learning were combined to predict cytomegalovirus infection status. A later analysis re-examined previously published TCR beta repertoires from more than 600 donors and added high-resolution HLA genotyping to investigate patterns of TCR occurrence. The later analysis used no new phenotypic data to find candidate immune exposures, relying instead on TCR beta sequences and their occurrence across donors. In an earlier analysis of several hundred of the donors, high-throughput TCR beta sequencing was used to judge whether each TCR beta V gene segment behaved as functional or pseudogenic. Donor age, sex, ethnicity and CMV serostatus were compiled together with the repertoire data. A later genetic analysis used genome-wide SNP genotypes for about three fifths of the 666 donors, treating that subset as a discovery cohort. All discovery cohort repertoires had been generated on a single sequencing platform. Both class I and class II loci were covered by HLA typing, at four-digit resolution. Typing coverage varied by locus: 629-630 donors for A, B, C, DRB1 and DQB1; approximately 560 for DQA1; 606 for DPA1; approximately 450 for DPB1. Five DR-DQ haplotypes were treated as single units for association and clustering because of strong linkage in the cohort. Among 300 to 500 genotyped donors of the cohort, an average of roughly 230,000 unique TCR beta nucleotide sequences was sequenced per donor, of which about 18% were non-productive. The paper as a whole reports these results and caveats: This cohort had only TCR beta chains sequenced, and the lack of alpha or paired-chain data limited which features could be detected. A later analysis reported that several top co-occurrence clusters appeared linked to parvovirus B19, influenza, CMV and Epstein-Barr virus. Most CMV-associated TCR beta chains appeared to be HLA-restricted in a later analysis, and the HLA associations seemed to be driven largely by CMV exposure. An earlier analysis of approximately 570 of the donors showed that most TCR beta V segments appeared in productive rearrangements either about 87% or about 30% of the time, which broadly matched IMGT annotations. Three of the identified cytomegalovirus-associated TCR beta chains were confirmed in vitro to be specific for cytomegalovirus antigens. Linkage disequilibrium might explain the correlated functional status among segregating V segments, but an unknown experimental factor could not be excluded. Most TCR sequences were observed very rarely across donors, whereas some public TCRs were present in many individuals. In the study, around 150 TCR beta chains were listed as associated with cytomegalovirus. Roughly uniform sequencing depth across donors was assumed in presence/absence analyses, although this assumption may not hold. A later analysis found that HLA-associated TCR beta chains were more clonally expanded and had lower generation probabilities than equally common non-associated chains. The earlier analysis of fewer than 750 of the donors excluded roughly 16 rarely observed V segments, including chromosome 9 orphons, because counts were too low. According to the authors, the approach could potentially be generalized to other disease states and immunological phenotypes. For the cohort, immune exposure information was limited to CMV serostatus. Because some donors lacked HLA typing at each locus, the association tests relied only on the typed subset. A later analysis found that TCR association rates varied across HLA loci, with DRB1 alleles showing the most associated TCRs and HLA-C alleles the fewest. A further reported finding was that TCR beta sequences accurately predicted the HLA-A and HLA-B alleles for most subjects in the first cohort. According to a later genetic analysis, donors in an Asian-associated ancestry cluster had fewer N-insertions in productive TCRs than the approximately 650-donor mean. Assigning TCR associations to individual alleles was difficult when HLA alleles, especially DR and DQ, strongly co-occurred. A cluster of highly shared sequence variants was judged likely to be a technical artifact of the sequencing pipeline. V-gene and J-gene trimming of TCR beta chains was associated with a missense DCLRE1C variant in a later genetic analysis, and the association was replicated in an independent cohort. A later analysis associated some 17,000 TCR beta sequences with specific HLA alleles at a false discovery rate of 0.05. In both the original and validation cohorts, the classifier was reported to diagnose cytomegalovirus status with high specificity and sensitivity. Because the 87-base-pair reads could not distinguish some IMGT-functional V segments, including TRBV6-2 and TRBV6-3, those segments were excluded.

The CDR3 measures 15 amino acids from cysteine to phenylalanine. The retained sequence is limited to the CDR3, 45 bases, with the frame set at the first base. V drops 1 base and J drops 1 base, leaving 11 bases in between. CDR1 and CDR2 are read off the germline V gene as SGHTA and FQGNSA. The cohort was made up of 666 healthy bone marrow donors. At the time of sampling, all cohort members were nominally healthy, though unrecorded immune exposures were likely present. The donor was CMV seronegative and was included in the group of a few hundred seronegative cohort members. Each donor provided a peripheral blood sample, and peripheral blood mononuclear cells were used for TCR beta sequencing. Genomic DNA extraction from the blood cell samples was performed with the Qiagen DNeasy Blood Extraction Kit. Receptors were amplified or captured by the immunoSEQ multiplex PCR assay. For the multiplex PCR, a mixture combining 60 forward primers for TCR Vbeta segments and 13 reverse primers for TCR Jbeta segments was used. Amplification of the CDR3 region of rearranged TCR beta genes was performed with a multiplex PCR assay on genomic DNA. The Illumina HiSeq System was used to sequence the amplified TCR beta libraries as 87-base-pair reads. The paper's processing steps were these. A later analysis tallied approximately 87 million unique TCR beta chains across the 600 to 700 repertoires, and some 12 million of those chains were shared by two or more donors. Raw reads were error-corrected and collapsed into unique sequences by a nearest-neighbor algorithm in which closely related sequences were merged to remove PCR and sequencing errors. V, D and J gene segments were assigned by aligning CDR3 sequences to IMGT reference sequences. Each retained sequence needed at least a six-nucleotide match to both a V gene segment and a J gene segment. Rearrangements were classified as productive when the CDR3 lacked stop codons and remained in frame with V and J, and all other rearrangements were classified as non-productive. Following IMGT convention, CDR3 was defined as the stretch from the second conserved V-encoded cysteine to the conserved J-encoded phenylalanine. The earlier analysis of 587 of the donors excluded any sequence lacking an unambiguous match to a single V gene segment. In an earlier analysis of 450 to 700 of the donors, V segments were called functional above 56.7% productive rearrangements and were called segregating when the between-donor standard deviation exceeded 5%. To diagnose cytomegalovirus status from the catalog of TCR beta chain sequences, a statistical classification framework was built. A later analysis assigned V and J genes by comparing TCR nucleotide sequences with IMGT/GENE-DB human TR gene sequences. In a later analysis, CDR3 sequences and most-parsimonious VDJ recombination scenarios were assigned using the TCRdist pipeline. A later analysis defined each TCR beta chain by its CDR3 amino acid sequence plus V-gene family, and excluded reads lacking a unique V-gene family. As a way to deal with suspected cross-contamination and a sequencing artifact, a later analysis dropped nearly 600 nucleotide sequences that were highly shared and had low generation probability. In a later analysis, a clonal expansion index for each public chain was calculated from normalized within-repertoire ranks of inferred template counts. In a later analysis, generation probabilities were computed with a VDJ recombination model fitted to out-of-frame rearrangements, and the resulting probabilities were checked against IGoR. In a later analysis, hypergeometric tests were used to score TCR-TCR, TCR-HLA and TCR-CMV co-occurrence, with a repertoire-size bias correction applied to TCR pairs. A later analysis estimated false discovery rates by permuting HLA or CMV assignments 20 times. In a later analysis, co-occurring TCRs were grouped with DBSCAN, and TCRdist sequence similarity was added when clustering was performed within HLA-allele-positive subsets. Co-occurrence clustering excluded repertoires with fewer than 30,000 or more than 120,000 public chains, plus five with anomalous nucleotide sharing. In its TCRdb copy, this immuneACCESS table keeps in-frame sequences only and misses some clones. Where compared with another copy, unresolved V genes explain less than half of these, and the others have no known cause. The V and J calls and clone size are taken from that table; D and trimming were inferred from the DNA. This sample comprises under 250,000 clones, about 81% of them detected only once. The top ten hold 2.5% to 3.5% of the sample.

Concerning this clone itself: Its antigen remains undetermined. Per-base qualities were not stored, and no clone one base away is much larger.

This TCR came from a woman aged 40 to 50 in good health and CMV-seronegative. Rearrangement joined TRBV7-2 to TRBJ2-7; there is no confident call for the D gene. The sequenced sample was PBMCs. Here the CDR3 is given as CASSLGVSTSYEQYF. The DNA reads as follows: TGTGCCAGCAGCTTAGGTGTGTCGACATCCTACGAGCAGTACTTC.